These 30 T cell receptor beta chains originate from one sample sequenced in a study of blood T cells in healthy people across ages. It was with a sample-barcoded 5' primer and a J-beta primer mix that a second PCR of about 7 to 12 cycles was run. TCRdb independently ran MiXCR on the 5' RACE reads; one entry per CDR3 protein. This sample carries hundreds of thousands of distinct CDR3 sequences, about a quarter of them seen once, and the ten largest clones take approximately 3.6%. These same records also appear under a second study, on T cells of mothers and their children.

Sequencing was carried out using blood. All receptors derive from a boy between 2 and 15 years old in good health.

The V call is TRBV6-1, the J call TRBJ2-1, with 8 bases that match TRBD2. This CDR3 spans 17 amino acids. CDR1 MNHNS and CDR2 SASEGT come from the germline V gene. Losses at the gene ends were 6 bases for V and 2 bases for J; bases not matched to a gene: 12. CDR3 protein: CASSVMLSGGPYNEQFF. The CDR3 nucleotides read TGTGCCAGCAGCGTTATGCTCAGCGGGGGCCCCTACAATGAGCAGTTCTTC.

The chain links TRBV29-1 to TRBJ2-2; 8 bases line up with TRBD1. V was pared by 6 bases and J by 0 bases, with 6 bases of the junction left unmatched. In germline, CDR1 is SQVTM, CDR2 ANQGSEA. The CDR3 length is 15 residues. The CDR3 DNA follows: TGCAGCGTGGGGGACAGGACTACGAACACCGGGGAGCTGTTTTTT. It yields the protein CSVGDRTTNTGELFF.

This clonotype has a handful of counts. The chain joins TRBV7-3 to TRBJ2-5; TRBD2 is a possible D gene (7 bases). The CDR3 totals 16 residues. With 1 base removed from V and 5 bases from J, the gap between germline ends came to 17 bases. In germline, CDR1 is SGHTA, CDR2 FQGTGA. CDR3 in DNA: TGTGCCAGCAGCTTAAAACGGCGGGGGCCTGGGGAGACCCAGTACTTC. It codes for CASSLKRRGPGETQYF.

The chain combines TRBV12-3 or TRBV12-4 with TRBJ1-2, with D perhaps TRBD1 (5 bases). Trimming shortened V by 5 bases and J by 4 bases, and 14 bases separated the two germline ends. The CDR3 consists of 14 residues. This CDR3 is CASSDRQGGYGYTF. The CDR3 DNA follows: TGTGCCAGCAGTGACCGGCAGGGTGGCTATGGCTACACCTTC.

The rearrangement uses TRBV10-3 and TRBJ2-1; perhaps TRBD2 as D (5 bases). Trimming took off 8 bases at V and 11 bases at J, with 10 bases between the two ends. Germline assignment: CDR1 ENHRY and CDR2 SYGVKD. CDR3 size: 10 residues. The CDR3 coding sequence is TGTGCCATCGGGAGACTTCAGCAGTTCTTC. Its translation: CAIGRLQQFF.

This clonotype was seen more than once but under ten times. The V gene is TRBV12-3 or TRBV12-4, the J gene TRBJ2-7; 9 positions match TRBD2. Unmatched junction bases numbered 4, after V lost 6 bases and J lost 1 base. The CDR3 extends over 14 amino acids. The CDR3 DNA reads as TGTGCCAGCAGCCTAGCGGGATTTTCCTACGAGCAGTACTTC. It yields the protein CASSLAGFSYEQYF.

V usage is TRBV20-1 and J usage is TRBJ2-7; 10 nucleotides agree with TRBD2. The V and J ends lost 4 bases and 5 bases, in that order; junction bases with no gene match: 11. The germline gives CDR1 DFQATT, CDR2 SNEGSKA (reference sequence). The CDR3 has 15 amino acids. Written as DNA, the CDR3 is TGCAGTGCTACCTCCCAAAGCGGGAGGGCCCACGAGCAGTACTTC. Its protein is CSATSQSGRAHEQYF.

The V gene is TRBV18, the J gene TRBJ2-5; D might be TRBD1 (6 bases). V was trimmed by 1 base and J by 5 bases, leaving 14 bases between them. This CDR3 comprises 15 residues. The germline V gene encodes CDR1 KGHSH and CDR2 LQKENI. CDR3 region: CASSPRGPPRETQYF. CDR3 in DNA: TGTGCCAGCTCACCACGGGGGCCCCCCCGGGAGACCCAGTACTTC.

This chain connects TRBV30 to TRBJ2-2; D is possibly TRBD2 (6 bases). The CDR3 has 14 residues. Germline loops: CDR1 GTSNPN, CDR2 SVGIG (reference sequence). The V and J ends lost 3 bases and 2 bases respectively, with 10 bases between them. The CDR3 is CAWRGDSNTGELFF. CDR3 in DNA: TGTGCCTGGAGGGGGGACTCAAACACCGGGGAGCTGTTTTTT.

About this clonotype: One end of the junction fails to match germline, which may point to a read error. This sequence joins TRBV7-8 and TRBJ2-1; tentatively, D is TRBD1 or TRBD2 (6 bases each). The CDR3 totals 12 residues. Per germline, CDR1 SGHVS and CDR2 FQNEAQ. The chain's CDR3 is CASSKGGDERFF. The CDR3 nucleotides read TGTGCCAGCAGCAAGGGGGGCGATGAGCGGTTCTTC.

This clonotype was seen a handful of times. The V call is TRBV7-9, the J call TRBJ2-7; 10 positions agree with TRBD2. With 1 base clipped from V and 3 bases from J, the junction kept 6 bases outside the gene matches. Germline CDR1 reads SEHNR; CDR2 reads FQNEAQ (reference sequence). There are 16 residues in the CDR3. The CDR3 is CASSLVRASGSYEQYF. CDR3 coding DNA: TGTGCCAGCAGCTTAGTGCGGGCTAGCGGGAGCTACGAGCAGTACTTC.

The chain combines TRBV2 with TRBJ2-7; D ambiguous. The CDR3 extends over 15 amino acids. Germline assignment: CDR1 SNHLY and CDR2 FYNNEI. Trimming took 5 bases from V and 0 from J, leaving 14 bases between them. The CDR3 nucleotides read TGTGCCAGCAGTAATCGGACGGTGAGCTCCTACGAGCAGTACTTC. Its protein product is CASSNRTVSSYEQYF.

The chain is built from TRBV6-2 or TRBV6-3 and TRBJ2-3, with D possibly TRBD2 on 6 matching bases. The germline gives CDR1 MNHEY, CDR2 SVGEGT. CDR3 length: 15 residues. Trimming pared 7 bases from V and 15 bases from J, leaving 29 bases between. The CDR3 bases are TGTGCCAGCACCTCTTTACCGCGACTAGGTCATCGCCGATATTTT. Its translation is CASTSLPRLGHRRYF.

V and J are TRBV10-3 and TRBJ2-1; D may match TRBD1 or TRBD2 (5 bases each). The CDR3 covers 16 residues. Germline V lookup: CDR1 ENHRY, CDR2 SYGVKD. The ends were cut back, 0 bases at V and 3 bases at J, with 12 bases in the middle. The CDR3 region is CAISESGDLYYNEQFF. The CDR3, as DNA: TGTGCCATCAGTGAGTCGGGGGACCTCTACTACAATGAGCAGTTCTTC.

The rearrangement links TRBV19 to TRBJ2-1; 8 bases agree with TRBD1. The ends lost 4 bases at V and 1 base at J; junction bases unmatched: 3. The CDR3 extends over 15 amino acids. Germline V CDR1 and CDR2: LNHDA, SQIVND (reference sequence). The CDR3, as DNA: TGTGCCAGTAGTACGGACAGGGCATCCTACAATGAGCAGTTCTTC. It specifies CASSTDRASYNEQFF. The full variable domain, completed using reference TRBV19 and TRBJ2-1, is DGGITQSPKYLFRKEGQNVTLSCEQNLNHDAMYWYRQDPGQGLRLIYYSQIVNDFQKGDIAEGYSVSREKKESFPLTVTSAQKNPTAFYLCASSTDRASYNEQFFGPGTRLTVL.

The chain links TRBV5-1 to TRBJ2-4; 8 nucleotides match TRBD1. The CDR3 consists of 14 residues. After removal of 3 bases from V and 5 bases from J, the junction contained 4 bases not matched to a gene. Germline V gives CDR1 SGHRS, CDR2 YFSETQ. CDR3 protein: CASSSTGAENIQYF. Written as DNA, the CDR3 is TGCGCCAGCAGCTCGACAGGGGCCGAAAACATTCAGTACTTC. Together with reference TRBV5-1 and TRBJ2-4, the CDR3 gives the full variable domain: KAGVTQTPRYLIKTRGQQVTLSCSPISGHRSVSWYQQTPGQGLQFLFEYFSETQRNKGNFPGRFSGRQFSNSRSEMNVSTLELGDSALYLCASSSTGAENIQYFGAGTRLSVL.

Only a few counts were recorded for this clonotype. The CDR3 nucleotides are TGTGCCAGCAGCATGGGACTAGCGGGAGGGTACAATGAGCAGTTCTTC. It codes for CASSMGLAGGYNEQFF. The chain joins TRBV5-8 to TRBJ2-1; 16 nucleotides align to TRBD2. The germline V gene encodes CDR1 SGHTS and CDR2 YDEGEE. The CDR3 length is 16 residues. The V gene end was trimmed by 4 bases and the J gene end by 4 bases; junction bases not matched to a gene: 2.

J is TRBJ2-3 and V is TRBV12-3 or TRBV12-4, with TRBD2 identical over 9 bases. The CDR3 runs 15 residues. With V trimmed by 5 bases and J by 4 bases, 7 bases remained unmatched. The CDR3 is CASSKGLAYADTQYF. CDR3 DNA sequence: TGTGCCAGCAGTAAGGGACTAGCTTACGCAGATACGCAGTATTTT.

This clonotype has a handful of counts. The V call is TRBV27, the J call TRBJ2-2; possible D gene TRBD2, 6 bases. V was cut by 1 base and J by 1 base, with 10 bases left in between. This CDR3 has 16 residues. Germline V gives CDR1 MNHEY, CDR2 SMNVEV (reference sequence). Here the CDR3 DNA reads TGTGCCAGCAGTTTATTTGGGACTGGGAACACCGGGGAGCTGTTTTTT. Translated, it gives CASSLFGTGNTGELFF.

This clonotype has a handful of counts. CDR3 nucleotides: TGTGCCAGCAGCCGACCAGTGGGTTACGAGCAGTACTTC. Its translation: CASSRPVGYEQYF. The chain links TRBV13 to TRBJ2-5, with D hard to call. The J call is uncertain, as TRBJ2-7 better fits the DNA end. CDR1 is PRHDT, CDR2 FYEKMQ, per germline (reference sequence). The CDR3 is 13 residues long.

This clonotype was found a few times. CDR3 region: CASSPRQGLTSPLHF. The CDR3 DNA reads as TGTGCCAGCAGCCCCCGACAGGGTCTTACTTCACCCCTCCACTTT. The chain combines TRBV9 with TRBJ1-6; 7 bases match TRBD1. The V segment lost 4 bases and the J segment 9 bases; nucleotides outside the gene matches: 10. This CDR3 has 15 residues. CDR1 and CDR2 (germline): SGDLS, YYNGEE. Based on the CDR3 plus reference TRBV9 and TRBJ1-6, the full variable domain is DSGVTQTPKHLITATGQRVTLRCSPRSGDLSVYWYQQSLDQGLQFLIQYYNGEERAKGNILERFSAQQFPDLHSELNLSSLELGDSALYFCASSPRQGLTSPLHFGNGTRLTVT.

This clonotype was picked up many times. This chain connects TRBV20-1 to TRBJ2-5, with TRBD1 matching 9 bases. Germline CDR1 and CDR2: DFQATT and SNEGSKA (reference sequence). CDR3 length: 14 residues. V gave up 3 bases and J gave up 4 bases; unmatched junction bases: 6. CDR3 region: CSASSGTGTETQYF. The CDR3 bases are TGCAGTGCTAGTTCCGGGACAGGGACAGAGACCCAGTACTTC.

This clonotype has just a few counts. V gene TRBV11-1 combines with J gene TRBJ2-6; D perhaps matches TRBD1 (5 bases). Germline V CDR1 and CDR2: SGHAT, FQDESV (reference sequence). This CDR3 comprises 20 residues. With 5 bases removed from V and 2 bases from J, the gap between germline ends came to 25 bases. The CDR3 here is CASSDHLLRAGIPGANVLTF. The DNA of the CDR3 is TGTGCCAGCAGCGACCACCTACTCAGAGCAGGGATCCCTGGGGCCAACGTCCTGACTTTC.

The CDR3 reads CASSSGGGPVWPQHF. CDR3 sequence (DNA): TGTGCCAGCAGCTCTGGAGGGGGCCCTGTATGGCCCCAGCATTTT. The chain joins TRBV7-2 to TRBJ1-5, with 7 bases aligning to TRBD1. V was clipped by 4 bases and J by 9 bases; unmatched bases: 12. From germline, CDR1 is SGHTA and CDR2 FQGNSA. CDR3 length: 15 amino acids.

The chain is built from TRBV20-1 and TRBJ1-4, with D hard to call. Between the trimmed V and J ends, which lost 0 bases and 10 bases, there was a span of 9 bases. Per germline, CDR1 DFQATT and CDR2 SNEGSKA (reference sequence). The CDR3 covers 12 residues. The CDR3 loop is CSARDQVGKLFF. The CDR3 DNA follows: TGCAGTGCTAGAGATCAGGTGGGAAAACTGTTTTTT.

The chain combines TRBV29-1 with TRBJ2-2; TRBD1 is a possible D gene (5 bases). There are 13 residues in the CDR3. The germline V gene encodes CDR1 SQVTM and CDR2 ANQGSEA. Trimming took off 6 bases at V and 2 bases at J, with 10 bases between the two ends. The CDR3 DNA sequence: TGCAGCGTCAGGACAAAAAACACCGGGGAGCTGTTTTTT. It specifies CSVRTKNTGELFF.

This clonotype has just a few counts. The CDR3 DNA follows: TGTGCCAGCAGCCCACGGGCACTAAGGGGTGGCTACACCTTC. Residues: CASSPRALRGGYTF. The V and J genes are TRBV11-2 and TRBJ1-2; a weak D match, TRBD1 (5 bases). The CDR3 consists of 14 residues. Trimming left V 5 bases short and J 7 bases short, with 17 bases between. The germline CDR1 and CDR2 sequences are SGHAT and FQNNGV.

Only a few counts were recorded for this clonotype. The chain has TRBV12-3 or TRBV12-4 and TRBJ1-3; D gene ambiguous. The V gene lost 1 base and the J gene lost 11 bases, with 12 bases spanning the gap. The CDR3 length is 13 residues. The CDR3 nucleotides read TGTGCCAGCAGTTTAGGCGGCCGTGGCCCCATATATTTT. Its protein is CASSLGGRGPIYF.

This clonotype came up a few times. This CDR3 is CASSAETTSTDTQYF. The CDR3 DNA follows: TGTGCCAGCAGTGCCGAGACAACTAGCACAGATACGCAGTATTTT. The chain has TRBV2 and TRBJ2-3; D ambiguous. The CDR3 is made up of 15 amino acids. The germline V and J ends were trimmed by 4 bases and 0 bases, with 11 bases remaining between them. Germline V CDR1 and CDR2: SNHLY, FYNNEI.

The genes are TRBV5-4 and TRBJ2-7, with unresolved D. Germline CDR1 reads SGHNT; CDR2 reads YYREEE (reference sequence). The CDR3 covers 15 residues. Trimming cost V 1 base and J 2 bases, with 13 bases left between them. The CDR3 spells CASSLPLVPTYEQYF. Written as DNA, the CDR3 is TGTGCCAGCAGCTTGCCCCTAGTCCCCACCTACGAGCAGTACTTC. Filled out from reference TRBV5-4 and TRBJ2-7, the complete variable domain reads ETGVTQSPTHLIKTRGQQVTLRCSSQSGHNTVSWYQQALGQGPQFIFQYYREEENGRGNFPPRFSGLQFPNYSSELNVNALELDDSALYLCASSLPLVPTYEQYFGPGTRLTVT.